Presented here are 13 T cell receptor beta chains from one specimen sequenced in a study of tumor and adjacent non-tumor tissue in lung cancer. No cell sorting was done before RNA was extracted from the tissue. More than 3 cm separated this lung sample from the edge of the tumor. Three rounds of nested PCR, following a modified ARM-PCR protocol, produced the TCRbeta library. TCRdb called the multiplex PCR reads again in MiXCR, with one record for every CDR3 protein. The table lists tens of thousands of distinct CDR3 sequences, about two thirds of them singletons, with around 28% in the top ten. Sequencing was done on a sample of distant non-tumor lung tissue. These receptors were collected from a woman aged 70-85 years with non-small cell lung cancer.

V usage is TRBV5-1 and J usage is TRBJ2-3, with 7 bases matching TRBD2. V lost 7 bases, J lost 2 bases, and 10 bases stayed unmatched. This CDR3 spans 15 amino acids. From germline, CDR1 is SGHRS and CDR2 YFSETQ. CDR3 in amino acids: CASDLGGLNTDTQYF. The CDR3 region has the DNA TGCGCCAGCGACTTGGGGGGACTAAACACAGATACGCAGTATTTT.

On this clonotype: A much larger clone differs from this one at a single base, so this may be a read error. The chain joins TRBV28 to TRBJ2-5; D gene unclear. In germline, CDR1 is MDHEN, CDR2 SYDVKM. Trimming shortened V by 2 bases and J by 5 bases, and 9 bases separated the two germline ends. This CDR3 is built from 13 residues. Here the CDR3 reads CASSLRVWETQYF. The DNA for the CDR3 is TGTGCCAGCAGTTTAAGGGTCTGGGAGACCCAGTACTTC.

Regarding this clonotype: This sequence may be a read error, since a much larger clone differs from it by one base. The V gene is TRBV5-6, the J gene TRBJ2-5; 9 bases map to TRBD1. This CDR3 contains 17 residues. CDR1 and CDR2 from the germline V gene are SGHDT and YYEEEE. J gave up 5 bases and V 0 bases, and 11 bases lay outside the gene matches. CDR3 DNA sequence: TGTGCCAGCAGCTTGGTTGATACAGGGGGCGTTTTGGAGACCCAGTACTTC. This sequence encodes CASSLVDTGGVLETQYF.

Regarding this clonotype: A much larger clone differs by one base, so this may be a read error. The genes are TRBV28 and TRBJ2-1; 12 bases fit TRBD2. Germline CDR1 and CDR2: MDHEN and SYDVKM. This CDR3 is 16 amino acids long. The CDR3 DNA follows: TGTGCCAGCAGTTACCCACTAGCGGGAGGCGGTAATGTGCAGTTCTTC. This codes for CASSYPLAGGGNVQFF.

At least ten counts were recorded for this clonotype. V and J are TRBV20-1 and TRBJ2-7; maybe TRBD1 (5 bases). The length of the CDR3 is 14 residues. Germline CDR1 is DFQATT and CDR2 is SNEGSKA (reference sequence). Trimming left V 3 bases short and J 6 bases short, with 18 bases between. The CDR3 bases are TGCAGTGCTAGTCAGGTTACAGGACCCTCCGAGCAGTACTTC. Translated, it gives CSASQVTGPSEQYF.

The genes are TRBV4-1 and TRBJ2-1, with TRBD1 as a possible D gene (6 bases). In germline, CDR1 is MGHRA, CDR2 YSYEKL. This CDR3 region has 15 residues. V lost 6 bases, J lost 8 bases, and 20 bases lay in between. CDR3: CASRQGRTRDDEQFF. CDR3 sequence (DNA): TGCGCCAGCAGACAGGGCCGGACAAGGGACGATGAGCAGTTCTTC.

The chain carries TRBV29-1 and TRBJ1-3; D possibly corresponds to TRBD1 (5 bases). From germline, CDR1 is SQVTM and CDR2 ANQGSEA. The CDR3 covers 11 residues. The CDR3 reads CGTDSRTTIYF. CDR3 bases: TGCGGCACTGACAGCAGGACCACCATATATTTT. Based on the CDR3 plus reference TRBV29-1 and TRBJ1-3, the full variable domain is SAVISQKPSRDICQRGTSLTIQCQVDSQVTMMFWYRQQPGQSLTLIATANQGSEATYESGFVIDKFPISRPNLTFSTLTVSNMSPEDSSIYLCGTDSRTTIYFGEGSWLTVV.

With regard to this clonotype: A much bigger clone sits one base away, suggesting this may be a read error. The CDR3 carries no conserved terminal phenylalanine or tryptophan, so it likely arises from a read error. CDR3 in DNA: TGTGCCAGCAGTTTCCGCGTCTACGAGCAGTACTAC. It yields the protein CASSFRVYEQYY. J is TRBJ2-7 and V is TRBV28; D gene unclear. This CDR3 spans 12 amino acids. CDR1 and CDR2 (germline): MDHEN, SYDVKM. Trimming shortened V by 3 bases and J by 3 bases, and 6 bases separated the two germline ends.

In regard to this clonotype: Mismatch with germline at one junction end may stem from a read error. The chain has TRBV5-1 and TRBJ1-2, with a possible D match to TRBD1 (6 bases). This CDR3 has 16 residues. Germline V lookup: CDR1 SGHRS, CDR2 YFSETQ. For the CDR3, the DNA is TGCTCCAGCAGCCAAGCAATCGGGAGAGCAGGGGATGGCTACACCTTC. It is translated as CSSSQAIGRAGDGYTF.

The chain links TRBV24-1 to TRBJ2-7; 13 bases map to TRBD2. The CDR3 has 14 amino acids. V lost 5 bases to trimming and J lost 5 bases; unmatched junction nucleotides: 2. Germline CDR1 KGHDR, CDR2 SFDVKD. The CDR3 spells CATSGTSGSHEQYF. CDR3 nucleotide sequence: TGTGCCACCAGTGGGACTAGCGGGAGTCACGAGCAGTACTTC.

This clonotype is a singleton in its sample. One end of the junction varies from germline; a read error may be responsible. This CDR3 reads CAGSQTYSETRYF. In DNA, the CDR3 is TGTGCCGGCAGCCAGACGTACTCAGAGACCCGGTACTTC. The chain joins TRBV5-4 to TRBJ2-5; no firm D call. The CDR3 has 13 amino acids. CDR1 and CDR2 (germline): SGHNT, YYREEE (reference sequence).

In this sample, this clonotype turned up a few times. At one end the junction does not follow the germline gene, possibly because of a read error. The genes are TRBV6-5 and TRBJ1-1, with TRBD1 as a possible D gene (6 bases). Germline-derived CDR1 and CDR2 are MNHEY and SVGAGI. This CDR3 spans 15 amino acids. The CDR3, as DNA: TGTGCCAGCAGGCGGAAGGGGGGACTGAACACTGAGGCTTTCTTT. It is translated as CASRRKGGLNTEAFF.

The table lists this clonotype with many counts. V usage is TRBV4-1 and J usage is TRBJ2-5; a weak D match, TRBD2 (6 bases). CDR1 and CDR2 from the germline V gene are MGHRA and YSYEKL. The CDR3 has 16 residues. V was trimmed by 1 base and J by 1 base, leaving 13 bases between them. CDR3 protein: CASSQGDIAAQETQYF. In DNA form, the CDR3 reads TGCGCCAGCAGCCAAGGCGATATAGCGGCCCAAGAGACCCAGTACTTC.